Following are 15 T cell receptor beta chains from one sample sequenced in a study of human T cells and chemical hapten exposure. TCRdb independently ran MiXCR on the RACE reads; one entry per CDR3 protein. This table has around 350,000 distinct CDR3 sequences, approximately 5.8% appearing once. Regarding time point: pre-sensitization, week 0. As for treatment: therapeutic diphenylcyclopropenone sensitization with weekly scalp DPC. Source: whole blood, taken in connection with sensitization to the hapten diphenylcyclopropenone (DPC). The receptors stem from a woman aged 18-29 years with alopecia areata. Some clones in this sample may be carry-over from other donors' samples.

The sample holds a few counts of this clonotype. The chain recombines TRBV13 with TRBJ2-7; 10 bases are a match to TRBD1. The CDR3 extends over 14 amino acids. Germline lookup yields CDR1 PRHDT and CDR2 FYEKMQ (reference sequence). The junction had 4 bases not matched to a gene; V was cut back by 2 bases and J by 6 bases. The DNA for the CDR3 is TGTGCCAGCAGCTTAAGACAGGGGGCCGGCGAGCAGTACTTC. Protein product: CASSLRQGAGEQYF.

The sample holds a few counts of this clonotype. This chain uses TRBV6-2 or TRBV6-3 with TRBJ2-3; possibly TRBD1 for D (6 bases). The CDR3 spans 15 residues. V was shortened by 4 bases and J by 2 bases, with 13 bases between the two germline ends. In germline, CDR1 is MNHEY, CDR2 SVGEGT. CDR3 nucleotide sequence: TGTGCCAGCAGTTCCTGGACAGTCTACACAGATACGCAGTATTTT. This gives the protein CASSSWTVYTDTQYF.

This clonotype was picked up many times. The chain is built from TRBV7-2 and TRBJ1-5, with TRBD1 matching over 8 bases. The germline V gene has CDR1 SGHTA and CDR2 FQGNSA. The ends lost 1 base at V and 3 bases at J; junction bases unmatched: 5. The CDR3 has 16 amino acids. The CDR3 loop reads CASSLGGTGHNQPQHF. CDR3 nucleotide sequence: TGTGCCAGCAGCTTAGGTGGGACAGGACACAATCAGCCCCAGCATTTT.

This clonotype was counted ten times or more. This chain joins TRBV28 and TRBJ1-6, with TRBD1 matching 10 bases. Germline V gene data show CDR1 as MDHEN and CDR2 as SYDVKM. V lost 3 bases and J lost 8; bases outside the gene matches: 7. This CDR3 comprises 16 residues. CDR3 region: CASSLLLGTGDSPLHF. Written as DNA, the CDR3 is TGTGCCAGCAGTTTGCTGCTTGGGACAGGGGATTCACCCCTCCACTTT.

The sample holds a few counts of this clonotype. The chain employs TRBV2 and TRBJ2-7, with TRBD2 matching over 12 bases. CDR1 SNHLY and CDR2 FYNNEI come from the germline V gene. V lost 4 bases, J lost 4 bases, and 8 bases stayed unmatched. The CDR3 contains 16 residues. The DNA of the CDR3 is TGTGCCAGCAGTGTAATACCTACTAGCGGGGGGTACGAGCAGTACTTC. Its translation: CASSVIPTSGGYEQYF.

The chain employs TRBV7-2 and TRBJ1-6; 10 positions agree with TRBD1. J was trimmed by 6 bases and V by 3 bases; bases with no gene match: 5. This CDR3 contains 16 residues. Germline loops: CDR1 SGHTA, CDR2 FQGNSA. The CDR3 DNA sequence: TGTGCCAGCAGCTTCGACAGGGGGCTCAGTAATTCACCCCTCCACTTT. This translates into CASSFDRGLSNSPLHF. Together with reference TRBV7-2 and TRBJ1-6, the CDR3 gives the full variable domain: GAGVSQSPSNKVTEKGKDVELRCDPISGHTALYWYRQSLGQGLEFLIYFQGNSAPDKSGLPSDRFSAERTGGSVSTLTIQRTQQEDSAVYLCASSFDRGLSNSPLHFGNGTRLTVT.

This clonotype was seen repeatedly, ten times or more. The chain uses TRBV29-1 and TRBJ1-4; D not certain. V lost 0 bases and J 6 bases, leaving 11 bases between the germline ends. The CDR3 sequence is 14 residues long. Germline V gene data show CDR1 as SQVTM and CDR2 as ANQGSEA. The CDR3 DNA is TGCAGCGTTGAAGAACGATATGACTATGAAAAACTGTTTTTT. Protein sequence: CSVEERYDYEKLFF.

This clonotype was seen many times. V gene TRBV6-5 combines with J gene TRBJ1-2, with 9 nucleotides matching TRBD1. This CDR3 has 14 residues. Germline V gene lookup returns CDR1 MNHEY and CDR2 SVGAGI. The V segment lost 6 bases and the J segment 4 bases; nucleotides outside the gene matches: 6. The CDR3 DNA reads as TGTGCCAGCAGGCCACCGGACAGGGGCTATGGCTACACCTTC. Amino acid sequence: CASRPPDRGYGYTF.

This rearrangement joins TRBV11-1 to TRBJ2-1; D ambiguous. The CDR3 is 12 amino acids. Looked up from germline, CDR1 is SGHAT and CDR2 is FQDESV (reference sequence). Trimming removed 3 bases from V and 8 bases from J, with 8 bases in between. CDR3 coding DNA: TGTGCCAGCAGCTTGCACACATATGAGCAGTTCTTC. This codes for CASSLHTYEQFF.

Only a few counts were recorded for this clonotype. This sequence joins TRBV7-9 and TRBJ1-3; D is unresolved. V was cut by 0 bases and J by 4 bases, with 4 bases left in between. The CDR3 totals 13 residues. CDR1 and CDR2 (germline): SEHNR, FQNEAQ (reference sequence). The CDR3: CASSLAWGNTIYF. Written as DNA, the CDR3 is TGTGCCAGCAGCTTAGCATGGGGAAACACCATATATTTT. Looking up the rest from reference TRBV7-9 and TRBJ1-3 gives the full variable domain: DTGVSQNPRHKITKRGQNVTFRCDPISEHNRLYWYRQTLGQGPEFLTYFQNEAQLEKSRLLSDRFSAERPKGSFSTLEIQRTEQGDSAMYLCASSLAWGNTIYFGEGSWLTVV.

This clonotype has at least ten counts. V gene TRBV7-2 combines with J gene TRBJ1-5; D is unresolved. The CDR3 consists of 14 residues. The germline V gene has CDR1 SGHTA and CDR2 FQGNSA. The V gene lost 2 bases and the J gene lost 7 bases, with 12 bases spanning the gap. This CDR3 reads CASSLYPSGQPQHF. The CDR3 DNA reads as TGTGCCAGCAGCTTATACCCCTCAGGACAGCCCCAGCATTTT.

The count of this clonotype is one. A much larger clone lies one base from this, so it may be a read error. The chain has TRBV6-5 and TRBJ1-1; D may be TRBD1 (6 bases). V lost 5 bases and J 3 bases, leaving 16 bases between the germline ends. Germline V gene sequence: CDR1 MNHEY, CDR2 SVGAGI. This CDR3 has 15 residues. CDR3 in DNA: TGTGCCAGCAGTGCTCAACAGGGCGGCTACACTGAAGCTTTCTTT. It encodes CASSAQQGGYTEAFF.

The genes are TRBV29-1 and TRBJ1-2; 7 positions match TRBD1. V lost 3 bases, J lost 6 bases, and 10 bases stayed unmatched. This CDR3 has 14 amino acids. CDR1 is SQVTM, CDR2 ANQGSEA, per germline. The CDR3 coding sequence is TGCAGCGTTGAGGTCGACAGGGAAAATGATGGCTACACCTTC. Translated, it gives CSVEVDRENDGYTF.

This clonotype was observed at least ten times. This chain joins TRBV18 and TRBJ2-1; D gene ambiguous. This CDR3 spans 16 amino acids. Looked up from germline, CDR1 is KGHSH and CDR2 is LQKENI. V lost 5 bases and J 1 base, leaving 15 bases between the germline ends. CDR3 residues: CASSFSPVGSYNEQFF. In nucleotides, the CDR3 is TGTGCCAGCTCATTTTCGCCAGTTGGGTCCTACAATGAGCAGTTCTTC. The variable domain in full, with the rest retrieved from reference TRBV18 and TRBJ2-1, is NAGVMQNPRHLVRRRGQEARLRCSPMKGHSHVYWYRQLPEEGLKFMVYLQKENIIDESGMPKERFSAEFPKEGPSILRIQQVVRGDSAAYFCASSFSPVGSYNEQFFGPGTRLTVL.

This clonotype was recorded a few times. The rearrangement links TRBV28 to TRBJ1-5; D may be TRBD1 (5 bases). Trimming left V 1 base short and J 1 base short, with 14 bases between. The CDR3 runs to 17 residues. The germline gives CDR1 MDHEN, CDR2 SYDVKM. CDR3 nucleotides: TGTGCCAGCAGTTTATCCTATCTCAGGGTAAGCAATCAGCCCCAGCATTTT. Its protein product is CASSLSYLRVSNQPQHF. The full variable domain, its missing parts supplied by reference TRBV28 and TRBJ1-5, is DVKVTQSSRYLVKRTGEKVFLECVQDMDHENMFWYRQDPGLGLRLIYFSYDVKMKEKGDIPEGYSVSREKKERFSLILESASTNQTSMYLCASSLSYLRVSNQPQHFGDGTRLSIL.